This T cell receptor beta chain emerged from a study of CD8+CD57+ T cells in acquired aplastic anemia. Study summary: DNA from sorted CD4+ and CD8+ cells averaged roughly 3.4 ug. As sequenced from healthy donors, CD4+ cells averaged approximately 11 million reads.

To note about this clonotype: The antigen remains undetermined. This may come from a read error, since a much larger clone is one base off.

Broader study findings: Patients and controls had in common 25 to 30 CD8+ CDR3 sequences.

The template for TCR beta VDJ and CDR3 sequence profiling was genomic DNA. One entry per CDR3 protein, called by TCRdb with MiXCR from the reads. This table has some 220,000 distinct CDR3 sequences, 34% appearing once. This CDR3 region has 16 residues. Germline V gives CDR1 DFQATT, CDR2 SNEGSKA (reference sequence). The TCR was taken from a human donor in good health, serving as a control. The chain combines TRBV20-1 with TRBJ2-2; TRBD2 matches at 11 bases. Specimen: sorted CD4+, CD8+, or CD8+CD57+ T cells (not recorded which) from PBMCs. The CDR3 bases are TGCAGTGCTGGAGATCGTACTAGCGGGAGCACCGGGGAGCTGTTTTTT. Protein: CSAGDRTSGSTGELFF.